These 9 T cell receptor beta chains originate from one sample sequenced in a study of T cell repertoires in cytomegalovirus infection (dated by TCRdb to about 2019). Sequencing used an Illumina HiSeq 1500. TCRdb trimmed public reads at Q25 via fastp, called clones via MiXCR and kept in-frame beta chains. CDR3 protein duplicates are merged, each entry listing the most common genes and DNA. This sample has a few hundred thousand distinct CDR3 sequences in its table, and 40% of those were observed once. 48% of the sample is in the top ten clones. Their antigen targets remain unknown. What the treatment or condition label conveys for this sample: in vitro stimulation with specific CMV peptide epitopes to enrich CMV-specific T cells. The source was cultured PBMCs, collected from culture after CMV antigen stimulation. The source of these receptors is a human donor in good health (CMV status not recorded). Some clones in this sample may be carry-over from other donors' samples.

The table lists this clonotype with a few counts. This sequence joins TRBV7-2 and TRBJ2-5; D remains unclear. Germline assignment: CDR1 SGHTA and CDR2 FQGNSA. The length of the CDR3 is 15 residues. V lost 10 bases and J 1 base, leaving 19 bases between the germline ends. The CDR3 loop is CATKYGGRTQETQYF. The CDR3 nucleotides read TGTGCCACGAAATACGGCGGCCGGACCCAAGAGACCCAGTACTTC.

Ten or more counts support this clonotype. The rearrangement links TRBV4-1 to TRBJ1-5, with 7 bases lining up with TRBD1. CDR1 and CDR2 (germline): MGHRA, YSYEKL. This CDR3 comprises 16 residues. V was pared by 4 bases and J by 4 bases, with 10 bases of the junction left unmatched. CDR3 in DNA: TGCGCCAGCAGCCGCGTTACAGGGGAAGGTAATCAGCCCCAGCATTTT. Its translation is CASSRVTGEGNQPQHF.

This clonotype was found a few times. The rearrangement joins TRBV5-6 to TRBJ2-7; 10 bases agree with TRBD1. Germline CDR1 is SGHDT and CDR2 is YYEEEE. V was pared by 4 bases and J by 4 bases, with 8 bases of the junction left unmatched. This CDR3 spans 15 amino acids. This CDR3 is CASSRPGTGVYEQYF. The CDR3 DNA follows: TGTGCCAGCAGCCGTCCCGGGACAGGGGTTTACGAGCAGTACTTC.

There are a few counts of this clonotype. The chain carries TRBV7-2 and TRBJ2-2; no definite D call. The CDR3 runs 16 residues. Germline-derived CDR1 and CDR2 are SGHTA and FQGNSA. Trimming stripped 1 base from V and 6 bases from J, with 15 bases between. The CDR3 protein is CASSLEASALPGELFF. The CDR3 region has the DNA TGTGCCAGCAGCTTAGAGGCTAGTGCCCTTCCCGGGGAGCTGTTTTTT. Using reference TRBV7-2 and TRBJ2-2 for the parts outside the CDR3, the full variable domain is GAGVSQSPSNKVTEKGKDVELRCDPISGHTALYWYRQSLGQGLEFLIYFQGNSAPDKSGLPSDRFSAERTGGSVSTLTIQRTQQEDSAVYLCASSLEASALPGELFFGEGSRLTVL.

The chain uses TRBV6-1 and TRBJ2-7; D is possibly TRBD2 (7 bases). The CDR3 is made up of 15 amino acids. V shed 2 bases and J shed 4 bases, with 15 bases lying between them. Germline V gene sequence: CDR1 MNHNS, CDR2 SASEGT. The CDR3 nucleotides are TGTGCCAGCAGTGAACAGGGGAGGGGATTATACGAGCAGTACTTC. Translating it yields CASSEQGRGLYEQYF.

This clonotype came up a few times. CDR3 in amino acids: CASSTTDRGGSEQFF. The DNA of the CDR3 is TGTGCCAGCAGCACAACCGACAGGGGAGGATCTGAGCAGTTCTTC. The chain has TRBV7-9 and TRBJ2-1, with 8 positions matching TRBD1. Germline trimming cut 5 bases from V and 9 bases from J; bases unmatched to any gene: 12. Germline CDR1 SEHNR, CDR2 FQNEAQ (reference sequence). The CDR3 extends over 15 amino acids.

Only a few counts were recorded for this clonotype. This chain uses TRBV12-3 or TRBV12-4 with TRBJ1-4; D is undetermined. The CDR3 has 16 residues. Trimming took off 0 bases at V and 2 bases at J, with 10 bases between the two ends. The CDR3 spells CASSLALTTTNEKLFF. The CDR3 DNA is TGTGCCAGCAGTTTAGCCCTGACTACCACTAATGAAAAACTGTTTTTT.

The CDR3 protein is CASSQEGDDQPQHF. For the CDR3, the DNA is TGTGCCAGCAGCCAAGAGGGAGATGATCAGCCCCAGCATTTT. This chain uses TRBV4-2 with TRBJ1-5, with no clear D. Trimming pared 0 bases from V and 5 bases from J, leaving 8 bases between. This CDR3 region has 14 residues. Germline loops: CDR1 LGHNA, CDR2 YNFKEQ.

This clonotype appeared a few times. The V gene is TRBV7-2, the J gene TRBJ1-5, with no clear D. The CDR3 is 14 amino acids. Trimming pared 2 bases from V and 0 bases from J, leaving 5 bases between. The germline CDR1 and CDR2 sequences are SGHTA and FQGNSA. The CDR3 is CASSLTSSNQPQHF. The CDR3 DNA sequence: TGTGCCAGCAGCTTAACGAGTAGCAATCAGCCCCAGCATTTT.